This entry lists 11 T cell receptor beta chains sequenced from one sample in a study of T cells expressing NK-cell markers. TCRdb re-called the 5' RACE reads, yielding one record per CDR3 amino acid sequence without DNA. Its table records about 440,000 distinct CDR3 sequences. Sequencing was done on a sample of blood T cells: a sorted CD56 or NKG2C T cell subset, CD4+ or CD8+ T cells, or bulk PBMC T cells (not recorded which). All receptors derive from a woman between 18 and 70 years old in good health.

The rearrangement uses TRBV7-9 and TRBJ2-2; TCRdb's assignment of TRBD2 cannot be checked, as there is no DNA. CDR1 and CDR2 from the germline V gene are SEHNR and FQNEAQ (reference sequence). This CDR3 is built from 17 residues. CDR3 protein: CASSPLTGDPHTGELFF.

CDR3 amino acids: CASSPGLAGDEQFF. The V and J genes are TRBV7-9 and TRBJ2-1; TCRdb's D call of TRBD2 is untestable without DNA. Per the germline V gene, CDR1 is SEHNR and CDR2 is FQNEAQ (reference sequence). CDR3 length: 14 residues.

This chain links TRBV12-3 or TRBV12-4 with TRBJ1-2; TCRdb indicates TRBD1, and absent DNA this call remains unverified. The CDR3 contains 15 residues. CDR3 loop: CASSLRDRGPYGYTF.

The gene calls are TRBV5-1 and TRBJ1-6. Germline assignment: CDR1 SGHRS and CDR2 YFSETQ. The CDR3 has 17 residues. The CDR3 spells CASSLAGNPTYNSPLHF.

The chain is built from TRBV29-1 and TRBJ2-1. The germline CDR1 and CDR2 sequences are SQVTM and ANQGSEA. The CDR3 loop spans 12 amino acids. CDR3 sequence: CSFGRSYNEQFF.

The gene calls are TRBV6-1 and TRBJ2-2; the D gene TCRdb calls, TRBD2, cannot be checked with no DNA. This CDR3 comprises 14 residues. Germline CDR1 MNHNS, CDR2 SASEGT. The CDR3 spells CASSVRAGAGELFF.

This chain connects TRBV4-1 to TRBJ2-3; absent DNA, TCRdb's TRBD2 call cannot be checked. CDR1 is MGHRA, CDR2 YSYEKL, per germline. The CDR3 has 17 residues. The chain's CDR3 is CASSVSGTSFSTDTQYF.

This rearrangement joins TRBV19 to TRBJ2-1; the TRBD1 assignment by TCRdb is unverifiable without DNA. Germline assignment: CDR1 LNHDA and CDR2 SQIVND (reference sequence). The CDR3 extends over 12 amino acids. CDR3 protein: CASTGGRDEQFF. Full variable domain (outside the CDR3, taken from reference TRBV19 and TRBJ2-1): DGGITQSPKYLFRKEGQNVTLSCEQNLNHDAMYWYRQDPGQGLRLIYYSQIVNDFQKGDIAEGYSVSREKKESFPLTVTSAQKNPTAFYLCASTGGRDEQFFGPGTRLTVL.

The chain employs TRBV6-1 and TRBJ2-1; TCRdb selects TRBD2, and the lack of DNA leaves this call unchecked. Germline assignment: CDR1 MNHNS and CDR2 SASEGT. The CDR3 contains 15 residues. The CDR3 is CASTSGRIPYNEQFF.

The chain recombines TRBV18 with TRBJ2-7; TCRdb lists TRBD2, though no DNA is available to test this call. The CDR3 runs to 14 residues. Germline assignment: CDR1 KGHSH and CDR2 LQKENI. The chain's CDR3 is CASSPASGSYEQYF.

The chain employs TRBV4-2 and TRBJ1-4; TCRdb returns TRBD1, unconfirmable since there is no DNA. CDR1 is LGHNA, CDR2 YNFKEQ, per germline. The CDR3 is made up of 16 amino acids. This CDR3 reads CASSQEGGIANEKLFF.